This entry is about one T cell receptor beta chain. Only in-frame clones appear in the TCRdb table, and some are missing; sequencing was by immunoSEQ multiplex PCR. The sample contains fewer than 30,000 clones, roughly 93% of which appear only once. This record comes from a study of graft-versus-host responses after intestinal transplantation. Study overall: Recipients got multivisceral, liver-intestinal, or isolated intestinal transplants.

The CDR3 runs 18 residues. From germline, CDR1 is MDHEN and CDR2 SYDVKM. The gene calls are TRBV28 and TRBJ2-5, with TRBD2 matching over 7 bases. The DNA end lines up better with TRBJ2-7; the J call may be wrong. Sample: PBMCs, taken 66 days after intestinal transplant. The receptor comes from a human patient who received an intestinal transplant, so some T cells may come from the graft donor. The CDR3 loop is CASVTTRPPQAGTYEQYF. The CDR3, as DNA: TGTGCCAGCGTTACCACTAGACCCCCTCAAGCGGGAACCTACGAGCAGTACTTC.